The table lists the clone carrying this TCR beta chain with a count of one. This sample was taken from a study of immune cell composition in non-small cell lung cancer. V lost 1 base and J lost 13; bases outside the gene matches: 5. This CDR3 spans 14 amino acids. Germline CDR1 SGHAT, CDR2 FQNNGV. The table came from immunoSEQ multiplex PCR; TCRdb's copy has only in-frame clones and leaves some out. The top ten hold over 15% of the sample, which has 3,000 to 4,000 clones, roughly four fifths seen once. Template was genomic DNA from frozen, unsorted single-cell suspensions. Material for sequencing was lung tumor tissue. The J gene is TRBJ2-1, the V gene TRBV11-2; 12 bases are shared with TRBD2. The clonotype originates from a human donor with non-small cell lung cancer. CDR3 nucleotide sequence: TGTGCCAGCAGCTTAGGGACTAGCGGGATCTCCCAGTTCTTC. As protein: CASSLGTSGISQFF.